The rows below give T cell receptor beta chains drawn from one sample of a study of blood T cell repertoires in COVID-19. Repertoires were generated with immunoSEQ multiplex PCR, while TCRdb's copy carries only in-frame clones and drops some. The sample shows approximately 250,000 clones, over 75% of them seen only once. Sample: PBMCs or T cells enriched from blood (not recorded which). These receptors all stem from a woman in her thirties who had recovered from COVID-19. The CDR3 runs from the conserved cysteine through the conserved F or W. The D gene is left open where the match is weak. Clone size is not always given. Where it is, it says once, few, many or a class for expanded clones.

CASSTRDRLYYEQYF | TGTGCCAGCAGTACCCGGGACAGACTATACTACGAGCAGTACTTC | TRBJ2-7 | TRBV6-5 | - | TRBD1
CASSEGTQVSSYNSPLHF | TGTGCCAGCAGTGAAGGGACACAGGTCAGCTCCTATAATTCACCCCTCCACTTT | TRBJ1-6 | TRBV2 | once | -
CASSPRQGSFSNQPQHF | TGTGCCAGCTCACCCCGACAGGGGTCTTTTTCCAATCAGCCCCAGCATTTT | TRBJ1-5 | TRBV18 | - | TRBD1
CATSNGGGLANEKLFF | TGTGCCACCAGCAACGGGGGAGGTTTGGCTAATGAAAAACTGTTTTTT | TRBJ1-4 | TRBV15 | - | -
CASSFRGYDGYTF | TGTGCCAGCAGCTTCAGGGGCTACGATGGCTACACCTTC | TRBJ1-2 | TRBV7-2 | - | -
CASSSGSAGMDTEAFF | TGTGCCAGCAGCTCGGGCTCGGCAGGGATGGACACTGAAGCTTTCTTT | TRBJ1-1 | TRBV7-9 | - | -
CASSPLETSLETQYF | TGTGCCAGCTCTCCGCTAGAGACTAGCTTAGAGACCCAGTACTTC | TRBJ2-5 | TRBV18 | few | TRBD2
CASSGSQGAFF | TGTGCCAGCAGTGGCTCCCAGGGAGCTTTCTTT | TRBJ1-1 | TRBV2 | few | -
CASSLRREGAFF | TGTGCCAGCAGCCTCCGGCGTGAGGGAGCTTTCTTT | TRBJ1-1 | TRBV11-2 | - | -
CASSLVDGTGGRRLYF | TGTGCCAGCAGCTTAGTAGACGGGACAGGGGGCAGAAGGCTGTACTTC | TRBJ2-7 | TRBV7-6 | - | TRBD1
CASSLAPLSSTGELFF | TGCGCCAGCAGCTTGGCCCCGTTGTCTAGCACCGGGGAGCTGTTTTTT | TRBJ2-2 | TRBV5-1 | - | -
CASSLDGSGSPLHF | TGTGCCAGCAGCTTAGATGGGAGCGGTTCACCCCTCCACTTT | TRBJ1-6 | TRBV7-9 | - | -